The 27 T cell receptor beta chains reported below all come from one sample, sequenced in a study of shared clonotypes between healthy human individuals. The table came from immunoSEQ multiplex PCR; TCRdb's copy has only in-frame clones and leaves some out. The table lists some 2 million clones, roughly 94% of them singletons. Sequenced input: naive CD4+ T cells sorted from blood. The subset denotes: CD45RA+ positively selected. Receptors originate from a man aged 18 to 35 in good health.

This chain connects TRBV30 to TRBJ2-7, with 8 bases identical to TRBD2. V lost 4 bases and J lost 3; bases outside the gene matches: 5. Germline V gene lookup returns CDR1 GTSNPN and CDR2 SVGIG (reference sequence). This CDR3 has 13 residues. CDR3 amino acids: CAWKGLGGYEQYF. In nucleotides, the CDR3 is TGTGCCTGGAAGGGACTAGGAGGCTACGAGCAGTACTTC.

The chain employs TRBV7-2 and TRBJ2-1, with 7 bases matching TRBD2. CDR1 is SGHTA, CDR2 FQGNSA, per germline. The CDR3 sequence is 18 residues long. Trimming cost V 1 base and J 0 bases; bases outside gene matches: 9. CDR3 in amino acids: CASSLDWASGYSYNEQFF. CDR3 DNA sequence: TGTGCCAGCAGCTTAGACTGGGCTAGCGGCTACTCCTACAATGAGCAGTTCTTC.

The V gene is TRBV6-5, the J gene TRBJ2-2, with D tentatively TRBD2 (6 bases). Trimming removed 0 bases from V and 6 bases from J, with 11 bases in between. The germline V gene has CDR1 MNHEY and CDR2 SVGAGI. The CDR3 length is 15 residues. CDR3 in DNA: TGTGCCAGCAGTTACTCGACGCGGGGACCCGGGGAGCTGTTTTTT. It specifies CASSYSTRGPGELFF.

DNA for the CDR3: TGTGCCAGCAGTGAAGGGACAGGGGGCCGTGGCTACACCTTC. This encodes CASSEGTGGRGYTF. The chain has TRBV2 and TRBJ1-2; TRBD1 agrees at 11 bases. V was pared by 1 base and J by 7 bases, with 2 bases of the junction left unmatched. This CDR3 region has 14 residues. CDR1 and CDR2 from the germline V gene are SNHLY and FYNNEI.

The chain has TRBV4-3 and TRBJ2-2, with D unclear. CDR1 is LGHNA and CDR2 is YSLEER in the germline V gene. This CDR3 is built from 15 residues. The germline V and J ends were trimmed by 5 bases and 4 bases, with 14 bases remaining between them. The chain's CDR3 is CASSSSFQLTGELFF. DNA of the CDR3: TGCGCCAGCAGCTCGAGCTTTCAGCTCACCGGGGAGCTGTTTTTT.

This clone was observed a single time. This CDR3 reads CASSPTTGKRETQYF. The DNA for the CDR3 is TGTGCCAGCAGTCCCACGACAGGGAAGAGAGAGACCCAGTACTTC. The chain couples TRBV28 to TRBJ2-5, with 7 nucleotides matching TRBD1. The germline V gene has CDR1 MDHEN and CDR2 SYDVKM. Germline trimming cut 5 bases from V and 4 bases from J; bases unmatched to any gene: 10. The CDR3 consists of 15 residues.

The V and J genes are TRBV11-2 and TRBJ2-3, with D perhaps matching TRBD1 (6 bases). The CDR3 runs to 17 residues. The V and J ends lost 5 bases and 2 bases respectively, with 20 bases between them. Per the germline V gene, CDR1 is SGHAT and CDR2 is FQNNGV. CDR3 amino acids: CASSEVWTEVYTDTQYF. The CDR3 coding sequence is TGTGCCAGCAGCGAAGTATGGACAGAGGTTTACACAGATACGCAGTATTTT. The variable domain in full, with the rest retrieved from reference TRBV11-2 and TRBJ2-3, is EAGVAQSPRYKIIEKRQSVAFWCNPISGHATLYWYQQILGQGPKLLIQFQNNGVVDDSQLPKDRFSAERLKGVDSTLKIQPAKLEDSAVYLCASSEVWTEVYTDTQYFGPGTRLTVL.

The rearrangement links TRBV21-1 to TRBJ1-6; the DNA was not compared with TRBD1, the D call given in the table. TRBV21-1 is shown as a pseudogene. The CDR3 runs to 16 residues. CDR3 loop: CASSKEGTGYNSPLHF. CDR3 DNA: TGTGCCAGCAGCAAGGAGGGGACAGGCTATAATTCACCCCTCCACTTT.

The gene calls are TRBV5-6 and TRBJ1-2; D not resolved. This CDR3 contains 14 residues. V was clipped by 1 base and J by 8 bases, with 15 bases between them. CDR1 and CDR2 (germline): SGHDT, YYEEEE. The CDR3 loop is CASSLTAGGRGYTF. The CDR3 DNA is TGTGCCAGCAGCTTGACGGCAGGCGGTCGGGGCTACACCTTC. The full variable domain, completed using reference TRBV5-6 and TRBJ1-2, is DAGVTQSPTHLIKTRGQQVTLRCSPKSGHDTVSWYQQALGQGPQFIFQYYEEEERQRGNFPDRFSGHQFPNYSSELNVNALLLGDSALYLCASSLTAGGRGYTFGSGTRLTVV.

The chain has TRBV7-8 and TRBJ2-5; TRBD1 aligns across 12 bases. The CDR3 is 14 amino acids. V dropped 6 bases and J dropped 5; count of bases not matched to a gene: 4. The germline gives CDR1 SGHVS, CDR2 FQNEAQ. As DNA, the CDR3 is TGTGCCAGCAGTGGGACAGGGGGCAGGGAGACCCAGTACTTC. Residues: CASSGTGGRETQYF. The full variable domain, rest sourced from reference TRBV7-8 and TRBJ2-5, is GAGVSQSPRYKVAKRGQDVALRCDPISGHVSLFWYQQALGQGPEFLTYFQNEAQLDKSGLPSDRFFAERPEGSVSTLKIQRTQQEDSAVYLCASSGTGGRETQYFGPGTRLLVL.

The chain joins TRBV10-3 to TRBJ1-5; D is perhaps TRBD1 (6 bases). Looked up from germline, CDR1 is ENHRY and CDR2 is SYGVKD. CDR3 size: 14 residues. With 5 bases removed from V and 4 bases from J, the gap between germline ends came to 12 bases. This chain's CDR3 is CAISMDSSNQPQHF. In DNA form, the CDR3 reads TGTGCCATCAGTATGGACAGTTCTAATCAGCCCCAGCATTTT.

The chain uses TRBV6-6 and TRBJ1-2; 11 bases fit TRBD1. The CDR3 totals 14 residues. Trimming at V came to 6 bases and at J to 8 bases, leaving 8 bases not matched to a gene. Germline CDR1 MNHNY, CDR2 SVGAGI (reference sequence). CDR3 loop: CASSVGQGVGGYTF. CDR3 in DNA: TGTGCCAGCAGCGTGGGACAGGGGGTTGGGGGCTACACCTTC.

V is TRBV6-5 and J is TRBJ2-1; TRBD1 aligns across 7 bases. J was trimmed by 1 base and V by 3 bases; bases with no gene match: 3. The germline V gene has CDR1 MNHEY and CDR2 SVGAGI. CDR3 size: 15 residues. The CDR3 nucleotides read TGTGCCAGCAGTTATGACAGGGAATCCTACAATGAGCAGTTCTTC. It translates to CASSYDRESYNEQFF.

This chain links TRBV5-4 with TRBJ1-2; the match to TRBD1 covers 7 bases. With 4 bases clipped from V and 5 bases from J, the junction kept 5 bases outside the gene matches. CDR1 is SGHNT, CDR2 YYREEE, per germline (reference sequence). The CDR3 extends over 13 amino acids. DNA for the CDR3: TGTGCCAGCAGCACGGGACAGCGTTATGGCTACACCTTC. Translation: CASSTGQRYGYTF.

The chain carries TRBV6-6 and TRBJ2-7; 7 positions match TRBD1. Germline CDR1 is MNHNY and CDR2 is SVGAGI (reference sequence). The CDR3 covers 16 residues. J lost 0 bases, V lost 5 bases, and 10 bases had no gene match. Here the CDR3 DNA reads TGTGCCAGCAGTACTATGACAGGGCCGAGCTCCTACGAGCAGTACTTC. As protein: CASSTMTGPSSYEQYF.

The sample holds one count of this clone. The chain couples TRBV7-2 to TRBJ2-5; 7 nucleotides agree with TRBD1. The length of the CDR3 is 15 residues. With V trimmed by 1 base and J by 2 bases, 4 bases remained unmatched. CDR1 is SGHTA and CDR2 is FQGNSA in the germline V gene. CDR3: CASSLDRGKQETQYF. The CDR3 bases are TGTGCCAGCAGCTTAGACAGGGGAAAACAAGAGACCCAGTACTTC.

The rearrangement uses TRBV19 and TRBJ2-7; either TRBD1 or TRBD2 may fit D (5 bases each). CDR3 length: 13 amino acids. From germline, CDR1 is LNHDA and CDR2 SQIVND (reference sequence). The V end lost 4 bases, the J end lost 6 bases, and 13 bases lay between the germline ends. CDR3 residues: CASSKPGTSEQYF. The CDR3 region has the DNA TGTGCCAGTAGTAAGCCCGGGACGAGCGAGCAGTACTTC.

The rearrangement links TRBV9 to TRBJ2-3; 10 bases match TRBD2. The CDR3 consists of 16 residues. J gave up 3 bases and V 0 bases, and 4 bases lay outside the gene matches. Germline V gives CDR1 SGDLS, CDR2 YYNGEE. As DNA, the CDR3 is TGTGCCAGCAGCGTAGCTCTTAGCGGGGGGACAGATACGCAGTATTTT. It specifies CASSVALSGGTDTQYF.

V is TRBV7-2 and J is TRBJ1-5; 7 bases match TRBD1. Looked up from germline, CDR1 is SGHTA and CDR2 is FQGNSA. V was clipped by 5 bases and J by 0 bases; unmatched bases: 10. The CDR3 contains 17 residues. CDR3 amino acids: CASSQLAGGYSNQPQHF. The CDR3 region has the DNA TGTGCCAGCAGCCAACTAGCAGGGGGATATAGCAATCAGCCCCAGCATTTT.

This clone was recorded only once. The genes are TRBV9 and TRBJ1-5, with TRBD1 identical over 7 bases. The junction had 8 bases not matched to a gene; V was cut back by 4 bases and J by 4 bases. This CDR3 is 15 amino acids long. Germline V gene data show CDR1 as SGDLS and CDR2 as YYNGEE. The CDR3 sequence is CASSPPGQINQPQHF. The CDR3, as DNA: TGTGCCAGCAGCCCACCGGGACAGATAAATCAGCCCCAGCATTTT.

The chain has TRBV2 and TRBJ2-7, with 7 bases identical to TRBD2. CDR1 and CDR2 (germline): SNHLY, FYNNEI. This CDR3 is built from 15 residues. V lost 5 bases to trimming and J lost 7 bases; unmatched junction nucleotides: 14. The CDR3 DNA sequence: TGTGCCAGCAGTCCTCTGGGCGGGGGTTTCGGAGAGCAGTACTTC. This codes for CASSPLGGGFGEQYF.

The count of this clone is one. This chain joins TRBV5-1 and TRBJ2-6, with D unclear. Germline V gives CDR1 SGHRS, CDR2 YFSETQ. V was cut by 1 base and J by 3 bases, with 5 bases left in between. CDR3 length equals 14 residues. CDR3: CASSLPDGANVLTF. The DNA of the CDR3 is TGCGCCAGCAGCTTGCCAGATGGGGCCAACGTCCTGACTTTC. Full variable domain (outside the CDR3, taken from reference TRBV5-1 and TRBJ2-6): KAGVTQTPRYLIKTRGQQVTLSCSPISGHRSVSWYQQTPGQGLQFLFEYFSETQRNKGNFPGRFSGRQFSNSRSEMNVSTLELGDSALYLCASSLPDGANVLTFGAGSRLTVL.

To note about this clone: Within the sample, other DNA sequences also encode this same CDR3. V usage is TRBV6-5 and J usage is TRBJ2-7; the D gene is possibly TRBD2 (5 bases). CDR1 MNHEY and CDR2 SVGAGI come from the germline V gene. The CDR3 runs to 13 residues. V shed 2 bases and J shed 0 bases, with 5 bases lying between them. The CDR3 coding sequence is TGTGCCAGCAGTTACCGGGACTCCTACGAGCAGTACTTC. Protein: CASSYRDSYEQYF.

The V gene is TRBV28, the J gene TRBJ2-3, with D possibly being TRBD2 (6 bases). This CDR3 spans 16 amino acids. Deletions cut 5 bases from V and 0 bases from J, with 15 bases between. Germline V gene lookup returns CDR1 MDHEN and CDR2 SYDVKM. In DNA, the CDR3 is TGTGCCAGCAGTCCGCCCGGGACTTCTAGCACAGATACGCAGTATTTT. As protein: CASSPPGTSSTDTQYF.

The gene calls are TRBV5-1 and TRBJ2-1, with D perhaps TRBD1 or TRBD2 (5 bases each). This CDR3 has 14 residues. Germline-derived CDR1 and CDR2 are SGHRS and YFSETQ. Trimming took 4 bases from V and 6 from J, leaving 14 bases between them. In nucleotides, the CDR3 is TGCGCCAGCAGCACCCCGGGGCTCTCCAATGAGCAGTTCTTC. Its protein is CASSTPGLSNEQFF.

The CDR3 protein is CASSLVAGGFNEQYF. The CDR3 DNA reads as TGCGCCAGCAGCTTGGTCGCGGGAGGGTTTAACGAGCAGTACTTC. The chain combines TRBV5-1 with TRBJ2-7, with 9 bases lining up with TRBD2. The germline gives CDR1 SGHRS, CDR2 YFSETQ. J lost 5 bases, V lost 0 bases, and 6 bases had no gene match. This CDR3 is 15 amino acids long. The variable domain in full, with the rest retrieved from reference TRBV5-1 and TRBJ2-7, is KAGVTQTPRYLIKTRGQQVTLSCSPISGHRSVSWYQQTPGQGLQFLFEYFSETQRNKGNFPGRFSGRQFSNSRSEMNVSTLELGDSALYLCASSLVAGGFNEQYFGPGTRLTVT.

This chain's CDR3 is CASSEGTANNYGYTF. Written as DNA, the CDR3 is TGTGCCAGCAGTGAAGGGACAGCGAATAACTATGGCTACACCTTC. The rearrangement joins TRBV6-1 to TRBJ1-2; tentatively, D is TRBD1 (6 bases). The CDR3 is 15 residues long. V lost 1 base and J lost 1, with 10 bases in between. The V gene's germline CDR1 is MNHNS and CDR2 SASEGT.